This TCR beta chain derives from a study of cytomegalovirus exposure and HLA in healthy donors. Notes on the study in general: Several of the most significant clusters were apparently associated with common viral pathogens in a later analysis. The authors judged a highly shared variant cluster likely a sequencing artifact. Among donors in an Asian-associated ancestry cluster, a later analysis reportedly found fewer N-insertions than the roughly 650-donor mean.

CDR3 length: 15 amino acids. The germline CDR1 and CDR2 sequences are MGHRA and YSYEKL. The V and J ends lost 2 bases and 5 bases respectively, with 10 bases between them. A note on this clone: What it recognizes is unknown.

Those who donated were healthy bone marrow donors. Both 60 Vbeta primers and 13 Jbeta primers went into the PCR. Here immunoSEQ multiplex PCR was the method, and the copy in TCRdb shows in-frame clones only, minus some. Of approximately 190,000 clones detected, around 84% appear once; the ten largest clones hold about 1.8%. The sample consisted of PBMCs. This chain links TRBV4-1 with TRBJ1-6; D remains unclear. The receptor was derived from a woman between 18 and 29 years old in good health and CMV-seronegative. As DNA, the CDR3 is TGCGCCAGCAGCCAACAGGTAGTAGATAATTCACCCCTCCACTTT. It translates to CASSQQVVDNSPLHF.